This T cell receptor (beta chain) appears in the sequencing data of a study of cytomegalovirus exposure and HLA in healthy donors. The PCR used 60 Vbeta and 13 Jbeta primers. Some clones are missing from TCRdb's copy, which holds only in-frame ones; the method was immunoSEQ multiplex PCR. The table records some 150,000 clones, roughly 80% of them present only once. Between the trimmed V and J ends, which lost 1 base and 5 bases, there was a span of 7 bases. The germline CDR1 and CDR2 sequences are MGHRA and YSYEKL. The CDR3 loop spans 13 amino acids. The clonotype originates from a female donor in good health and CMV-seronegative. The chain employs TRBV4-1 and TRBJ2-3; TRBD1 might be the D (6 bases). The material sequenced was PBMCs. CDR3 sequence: CASSQVGGDTQYF. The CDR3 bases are TGCGCCAGCAGCCAAGTAGGGGGAGATACGCAGTATTTT.